This T cell receptor (beta chain) came from a study of regulatory T cells in long-lasting Graves disease. The table lists this clonotype with many counts. As yet, its antigen is unknown. Time point denoted: newly diagnosed GD, antithyroid drugs for less than 3 months. RNA extracted from PBMCs served as the sequencing template. Investigators report Graves' disease was diagnosed under American Thyroid Association guidelines. CDR3 size: 14 residues. The V gene's germline CDR1 is SGHVS and CDR2 FNYEAQ. Deletions cut 5 bases from V and 3 bases from J, with 14 bases between. Study-wide results and caveats: Since the sample size was small, accuracy may have been reduced.

With iRepertoire HTBI primers and Arm-PCR of CDR3 regions, TCR beta libraries were built. A single record per CDR3 protein comes from TCRdb applying MiXCR to the multiplex PCR reads. The repertoire holds 500,000 or so distinct CDR3 sequences, with 14% as singletons. These records were also assigned to another study, of T cells in Graves' hyperthyroidism and ophthalmopathy.

The source is a woman between 45 and 65 years old with Graves disease. The V and J genes are TRBV7-6 and TRBJ2-7; D uncertain. The starting material was peripheral blood mononuclear cells (PBMCs), obtained at new diagnosis, from a patient treated with antithyroid drugs. The CDR3 coding sequence is TGTGCCAGCAGCCCAAGCCCCAAAGACTACGAGCAGTACTTC. Amino acids: CASSPSPKDYEQYF.